Listed here are 7 T cell receptor beta chains from one sample, sequenced in a study of beta chain features in type 1 diabetes. Findings and limits, study-wide: Within each of all four CD4+ subsets, Type 1 diabetes patients had TCRB CDR3s that were moderately but significantly shorter.

Since all of the isolated RNA was reverse transcribed, expressed TCRB transcripts were what got sequenced. Here immunoSEQ multiplex PCR was the method, and the copy in TCRdb shows in-frame clones only, minus some. The data contain a few hundred thousand clones, roughly 16% of them singletons. Their recognized antigens are unknown. Material for sequencing was naive CD4+ T cells from blood. Receptors were obtained from a man aged 25 to 40 with type 1 diabetes.

The CDR3 protein is CSADSGGSPPGELFF. The CDR3 DNA follows: TGCAGCGCCGACAGTGGCGGGAGCCCTCCCGGGGAGCTGTTTTTT. J is TRBJ2-2 and V is TRBV29-1; 7 positions agree with TRBD2. The V gene end was trimmed by 7 bases and the J gene end by 6 bases; junction bases not matched to a gene: 14. This CDR3 contains 15 residues. Germline lookup yields CDR1 SQVTM and CDR2 ANQGSEA.

The V call is TRBV11-1, the J call TRBJ1-1; TRBD1 matches 7 bases. Trimming removed 5 bases from V and 0 bases from J; junction bases left unmatched: 6. Per germline, CDR1 SGHAT and CDR2 FQDESV (reference sequence). The CDR3 totals 15 residues. The chain's CDR3 is CASSPRQGLNTEAFF. Here the CDR3 DNA reads TGTGCCAGCAGCCCCCGACAGGGACTGAACACTGAAGCTTTCTTT.

This clone was seen a few times. The CDR3 nucleotides read TGTGCCAGCAGCGTAGCGGGAGGGAACACAGATACGCAGTATTTT. Its protein product is CASSVAGGNTDTQYF. The chain combines TRBV9 with TRBJ2-3, with 8 bases lining up with TRBD2. Per the germline V gene, CDR1 is SGDLS and CDR2 is YYNGEE. This CDR3 has 15 residues. Losses at the gene ends were 0 bases for V and 2 bases for J; bases not matched to a gene: 2.

The V and J genes are TRBV20-1 and TRBJ2-7; D gene unclear. The CDR3 length is 11 residues. The V gene lost 5 bases and the J gene lost 9 bases, with 14 bases spanning the gap. In germline, CDR1 is DFQATT, CDR2 SNEGSKA (reference sequence). The CDR3 DNA follows: TGCAGTGCTCATCGAGATGTAGCGCAGTACTTC. Amino acids: CSAHRDVAQYF.

This clone came up a few times. J is TRBJ2-7 and V is TRBV4-1; 7 nucleotides align to TRBD1. Per the germline V gene, CDR1 is MGHRA and CDR2 is YSYEKL. This CDR3 is 15 amino acids long. Losses at the gene ends were 1 base for V and 3 bases for J; bases not matched to a gene: 6. DNA for the CDR3: TGCGCCAGCAGCCAAGTCATGGGACAGATCTACGAGCAGTACTTC. Translated: CASSQVMGQIYEQYF.

In this sample, this clone turned up a few times. V and J are TRBV30 and TRBJ1-1, with D possibly being TRBD1 (5 bases). Germline CDR1 and CDR2: GTSNPN and SVGIG (reference sequence). Trimming cost V 4 bases and J 5 bases, with 17 bases left between them. The CDR3 totals 14 residues. The DNA of the CDR3 is TGTGCCTGGAACCCGGGGCAAAGAGGGACTGAAGCTTTCTTT. Protein product: CAWNPGQRGTEAFF.

In this sample, this clone turned up a few times. This chain links TRBV30 with TRBJ1-1, with 7 bases that match TRBD1. The CDR3 is 15 residues long. With 1 base clipped from V and 5 bases from J, the junction kept 10 bases outside the gene matches. Germline V gives CDR1 GTSNPN, CDR2 SVGIG (reference sequence). This chain's CDR3 is CAWSGRGGRGTEAFF. DNA of the CDR3: TGTGCCTGGAGTGGACGAGGGGGCCGGGGGACTGAAGCTTTCTTT.